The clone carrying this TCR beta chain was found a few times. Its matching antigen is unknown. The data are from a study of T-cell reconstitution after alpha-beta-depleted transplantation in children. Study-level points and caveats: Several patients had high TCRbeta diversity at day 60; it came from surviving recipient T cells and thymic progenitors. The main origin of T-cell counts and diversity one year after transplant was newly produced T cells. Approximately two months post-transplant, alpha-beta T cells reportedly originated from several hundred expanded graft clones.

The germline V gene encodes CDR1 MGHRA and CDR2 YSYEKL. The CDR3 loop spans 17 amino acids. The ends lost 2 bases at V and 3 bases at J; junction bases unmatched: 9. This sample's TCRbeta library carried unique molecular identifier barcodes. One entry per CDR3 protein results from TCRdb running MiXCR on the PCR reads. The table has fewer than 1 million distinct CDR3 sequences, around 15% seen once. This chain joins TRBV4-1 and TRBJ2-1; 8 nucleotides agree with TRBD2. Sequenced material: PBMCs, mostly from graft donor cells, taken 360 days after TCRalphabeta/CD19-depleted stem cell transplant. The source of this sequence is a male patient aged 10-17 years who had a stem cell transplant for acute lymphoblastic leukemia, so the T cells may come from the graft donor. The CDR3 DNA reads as TGCGCCAGCAGCCAACTAATAGCGGGAATTGTCTACAATGAGCAGTTCTTC. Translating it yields CASSQLIAGIVYNEQFF.